Following are 7 T cell receptor beta chains from one sample sequenced in a study of T cell responses to AZD1222 COVID-19 vaccine. Profiling relied on immunoSEQ multiplex PCR, and the TCRdb table lists in-frame clones only, not all of them. This table holds roughly 120,000 clones, almost 90% found once. This specimen consisted of peripheral blood, obtained on day 0 of AZD1222 vaccination. Receptor source: an adult in good health.

The chain links TRBV27 to TRBJ1-2; no clear D. This CDR3 is 18 amino acids long. Germline CDR1 and CDR2: MNHEY and SMNVEV (reference sequence). V lost 5 bases and J 2 bases, leaving 24 bases between the germline ends. CDR3 DNA sequence: TGTGCCAGCAGTCCTATAAGCTCGGGCCATCCGATGAACTATGGCTACACCTTC. It translates to CASSPISSGHPMNYGYTF.

The chain has TRBV7-2 and TRBJ2-7; 13 bases fit TRBD2. Germline loops: CDR1 SGHTA, CDR2 FQGNSA. Unmatched junction bases numbered 4, after V lost 2 bases and J lost 3 bases. This CDR3 spans 16 amino acids. The CDR3: CASSLRLAGGGYEQYF. DNA for the CDR3: TGTGCCAGCAGCTTACGACTAGCGGGGGGCGGCTACGAGCAGTACTTC.

This sequence joins TRBV6-2 or TRBV6-3 and TRBJ1-5; D might be TRBD1 (5 bases). This CDR3 comprises 16 residues. Trimming took 4 bases from V and 3 from J, leaving 16 bases between them. Germline V CDR1 and CDR2: MNHEY, SVGEGT. CDR3 residues: CASSLPTGRDNQPQHF. In DNA form, the CDR3 reads TGTGCCAGCAGTTTACCCACGGGACGGGACAATCAGCCCCAGCATTTT.

The chain joins TRBV3-1 (or the pseudogene TRBV3-2) to TRBJ1-1; D not certain. This CDR3 has 18 amino acids. Germline lookup yields CDR1 LGHDT and CDR2 YNNKEL (reference sequence). V was trimmed by 0 bases and J by 5 bases, leaving 22 bases between them. CDR3 region: CASSQDSKWGQLRTEAFF. As DNA, the CDR3 is TGTGCCAGCAGCCAAGATTCTAAATGGGGTCAACTGCGGACTGAAGCTTTCTTT.

The chain combines TRBV7-2 with TRBJ1-2; maybe TRBD1 (6 bases). V lost 5 bases, J lost 8 bases, and 24 bases lay in between. In germline, CDR1 is SGHTA, CDR2 FQGNSA. This CDR3 region has 16 residues. This chain's CDR3 is CASSRNPGGPGEGYTF. CDR3 in DNA: TGTGCCAGCAGCAGAAATCCCGGGGGCCCGGGGGAGGGCTACACCTTC.

The chain employs TRBV4-1 and TRBJ2-3; 12 nucleotides match TRBD2. V lost 1 base, J lost 0 bases, and 2 bases stayed unmatched. CDR3 length equals 17 residues. Germline V lookup: CDR1 MGHRA, CDR2 YSYEKL. CDR3 coding DNA: TGCGCCAGCAGCCAAGGGCTAGCGGGGGGGAGCACAGATACGCAGTATTTT. This translates into CASSQGLAGGSTDTQYF.

J is TRBJ1-2 and V is TRBV5-1, with TRBD1 matching 9 bases. Per germline, CDR1 SGHRS and CDR2 YFSETQ. The junction had 5 bases not matched to a gene; V was cut back by 0 bases and J by 8 bases. The CDR3 extends over 14 amino acids. The CDR3 nucleotides are TGCGCCAGCAGCTTGGGCGGGACAGGGATAGGCTACACCTTC. Its protein product is CASSLGGTGIGYTF. The full variable domain, in which reference TRBV5-1 and TRBJ1-2 provide the parts outside the CDR3, is KAGVTQTPRYLIKTRGQQVTLSCSPISGHRSVSWYQQTPGQGLQFLFEYFSETQRNKGNFPGRFSGRQFSNSRSEMNVSTLELGDSALYLCASSLGGTGIGYTFGSGTRLTVV.